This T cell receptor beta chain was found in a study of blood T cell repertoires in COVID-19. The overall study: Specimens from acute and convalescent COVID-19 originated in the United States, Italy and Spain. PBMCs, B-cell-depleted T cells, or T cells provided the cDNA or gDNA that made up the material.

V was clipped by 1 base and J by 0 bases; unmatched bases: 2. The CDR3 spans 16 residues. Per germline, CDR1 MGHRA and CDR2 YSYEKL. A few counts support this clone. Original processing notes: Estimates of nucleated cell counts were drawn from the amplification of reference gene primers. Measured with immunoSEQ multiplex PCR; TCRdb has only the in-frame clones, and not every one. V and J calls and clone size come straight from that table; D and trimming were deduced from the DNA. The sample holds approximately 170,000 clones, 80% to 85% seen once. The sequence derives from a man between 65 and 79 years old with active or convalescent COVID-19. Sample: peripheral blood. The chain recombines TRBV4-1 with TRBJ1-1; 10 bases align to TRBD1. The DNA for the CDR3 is TGCGCCAGCAGCCAAGGGACAGGGGGGTTGAACACTGAAGCTTTCTTT. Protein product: CASSQGTGGLNTEAFF.